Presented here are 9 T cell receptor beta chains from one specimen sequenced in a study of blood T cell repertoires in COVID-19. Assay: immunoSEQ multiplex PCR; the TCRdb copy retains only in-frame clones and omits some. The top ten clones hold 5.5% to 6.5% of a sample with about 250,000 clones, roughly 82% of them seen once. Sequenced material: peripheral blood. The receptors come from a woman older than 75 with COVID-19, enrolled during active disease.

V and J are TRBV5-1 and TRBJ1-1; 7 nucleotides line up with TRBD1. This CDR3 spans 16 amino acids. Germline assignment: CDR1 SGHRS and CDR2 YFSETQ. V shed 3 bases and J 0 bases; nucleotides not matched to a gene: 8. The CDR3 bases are TGCGCCAGCAGCTACGGGACAGCAATAATGAACACTGAAGCTTTCTTT. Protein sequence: CASSYGTAIMNTEAFF. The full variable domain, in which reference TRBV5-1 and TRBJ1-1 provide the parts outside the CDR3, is KAGVTQTPRYLIKTRGQQVTLSCSPISGHRSVSWYQQTPGQGLQFLFEYFSETQRNKGNFPGRFSGRQFSNSRSEMNVSTLELGDSALYLCASSYGTAIMNTEAFFGQGTRLTVV.

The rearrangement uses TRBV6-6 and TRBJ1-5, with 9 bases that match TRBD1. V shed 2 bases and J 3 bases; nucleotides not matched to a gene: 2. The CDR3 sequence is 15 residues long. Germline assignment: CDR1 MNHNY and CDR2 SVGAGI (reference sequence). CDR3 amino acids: CASSYGTGSNQPQHF. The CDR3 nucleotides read TGTGCCAGCAGTTACGGGACAGGGTCCAATCAGCCCCAGCATTTT.

CDR3 residues: CASSSPGPSGTDTQYF. The DNA of the CDR3 is TGTGCCAGCAGTTCCCCAGGACCCTCGGGAACAGATACGCAGTATTTT. This rearrangement joins TRBV28 to TRBJ2-3; D is perhaps TRBD2 (5 bases). This CDR3 is built from 16 residues. Germline V gives CDR1 MDHEN, CDR2 SYDVKM. V was pared by 4 bases and J by 3 bases, with 17 bases between.

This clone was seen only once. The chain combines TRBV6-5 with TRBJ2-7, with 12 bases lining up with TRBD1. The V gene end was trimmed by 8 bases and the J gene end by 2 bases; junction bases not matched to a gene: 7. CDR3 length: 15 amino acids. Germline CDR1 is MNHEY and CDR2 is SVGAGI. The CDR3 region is CASGGGQGAAYEQYV. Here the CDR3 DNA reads TGTGCCAGCGGGGGGGGACAGGGGGCAGCCTACGAGCAGTACGTC.

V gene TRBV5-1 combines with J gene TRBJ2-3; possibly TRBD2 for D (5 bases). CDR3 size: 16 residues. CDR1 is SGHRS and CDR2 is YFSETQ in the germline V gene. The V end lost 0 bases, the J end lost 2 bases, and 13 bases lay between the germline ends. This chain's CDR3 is CASSLAGSFLTDTQYF. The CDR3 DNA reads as TGCGCCAGCAGCTTGGCGGGGTCGTTTCTCACAGATACGCAGTATTTT.

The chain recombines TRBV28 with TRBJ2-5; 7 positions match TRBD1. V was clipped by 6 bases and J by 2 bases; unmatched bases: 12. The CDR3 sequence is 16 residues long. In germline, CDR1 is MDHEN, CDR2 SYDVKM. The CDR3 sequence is CASSFQGVSIQETQYF. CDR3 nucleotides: TGTGCCAGCAGCTTCCAGGGGGTGTCGATTCAAGAGACCCAGTACTTC.

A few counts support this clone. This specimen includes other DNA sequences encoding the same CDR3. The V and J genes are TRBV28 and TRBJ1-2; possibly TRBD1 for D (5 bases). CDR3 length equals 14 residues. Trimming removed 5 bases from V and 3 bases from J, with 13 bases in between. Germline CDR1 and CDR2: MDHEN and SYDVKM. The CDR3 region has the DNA TGTGCCAGCAGTCCCGGGCAGGGTCACTATGGCTACACCTTC. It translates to CASSPGQGHYGYTF.

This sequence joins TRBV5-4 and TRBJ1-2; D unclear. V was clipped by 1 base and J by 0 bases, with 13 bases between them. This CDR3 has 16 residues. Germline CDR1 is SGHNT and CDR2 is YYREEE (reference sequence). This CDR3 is CASSLSGLGTNYGYTF. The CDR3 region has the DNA TGTGCCAGCAGCTTGAGCGGGTTAGGGACTAACTATGGCTACACCTTC.

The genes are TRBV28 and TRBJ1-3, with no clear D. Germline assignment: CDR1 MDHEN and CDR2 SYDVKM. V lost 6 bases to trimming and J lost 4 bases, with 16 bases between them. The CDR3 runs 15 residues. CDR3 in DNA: TGTGCCAGCAGGGGGAGGGATTTGTCCGGAAACACCATATATTTT. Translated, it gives CASRGRDLSGNTIYF.